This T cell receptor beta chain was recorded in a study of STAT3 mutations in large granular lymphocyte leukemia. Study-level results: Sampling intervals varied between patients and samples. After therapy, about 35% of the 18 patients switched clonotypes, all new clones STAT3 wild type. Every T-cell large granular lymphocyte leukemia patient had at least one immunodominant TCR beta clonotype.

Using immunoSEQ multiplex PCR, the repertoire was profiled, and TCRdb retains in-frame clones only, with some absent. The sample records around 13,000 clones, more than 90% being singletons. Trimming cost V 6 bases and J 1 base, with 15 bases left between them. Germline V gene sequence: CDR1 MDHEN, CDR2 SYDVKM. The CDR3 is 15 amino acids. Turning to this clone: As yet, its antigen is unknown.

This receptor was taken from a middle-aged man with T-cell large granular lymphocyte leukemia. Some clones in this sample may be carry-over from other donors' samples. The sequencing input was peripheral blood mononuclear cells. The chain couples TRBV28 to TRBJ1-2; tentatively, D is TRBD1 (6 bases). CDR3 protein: CASSSDRTINYGYTF. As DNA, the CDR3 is TGTGCCAGCAGCTCAGACAGGACGATTAACTATGGCTACACCTTC.